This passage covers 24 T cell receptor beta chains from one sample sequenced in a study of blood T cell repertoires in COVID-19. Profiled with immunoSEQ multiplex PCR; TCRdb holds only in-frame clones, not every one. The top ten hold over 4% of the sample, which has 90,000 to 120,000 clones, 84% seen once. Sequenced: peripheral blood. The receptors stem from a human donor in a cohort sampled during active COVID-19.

Written as DNA, the CDR3 is TGTGCCAGCAGTTCCCAGACTGCTCTAAGGTACAATGAGCAGTTCTTC. It encodes CASSSQTALRYNEQFF. The chain joins TRBV28 to TRBJ2-1; D is undetermined. V was pared by 4 bases and J by 4 bases, with 17 bases between. The V gene's germline CDR1 is MDHEN and CDR2 SYDVKM. The CDR3 covers 16 residues.

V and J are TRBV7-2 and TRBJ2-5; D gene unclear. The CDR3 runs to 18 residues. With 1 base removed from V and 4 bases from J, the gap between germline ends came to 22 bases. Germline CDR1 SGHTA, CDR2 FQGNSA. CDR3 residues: CASSLGVQAFVRTETQYF. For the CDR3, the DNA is TGTGCCAGCAGCTTAGGAGTCCAGGCCTTTGTGCGAACAGAGACCCAGTACTTC.

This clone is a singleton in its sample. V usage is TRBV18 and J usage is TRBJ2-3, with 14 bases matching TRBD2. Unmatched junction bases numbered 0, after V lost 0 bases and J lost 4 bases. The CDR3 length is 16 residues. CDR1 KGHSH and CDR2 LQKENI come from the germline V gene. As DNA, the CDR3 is TGTGCCAGCTCACCACCGGGACTAGCGGGAGCAGATACGCAGTATTTT. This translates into CASSPPGLAGADTQYF.

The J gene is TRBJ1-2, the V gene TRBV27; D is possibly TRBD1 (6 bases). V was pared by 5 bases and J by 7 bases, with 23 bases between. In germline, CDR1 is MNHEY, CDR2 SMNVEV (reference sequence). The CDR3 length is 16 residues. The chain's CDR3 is CASSGLTGSYARGYTF. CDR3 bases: TGTGCCAGCAGTGGCCTTACAGGGAGCTACGCTCGTGGCTACACCTTC.

This CDR3 reads CASSSPRLAGVFDTQYF. DNA of the CDR3: TGTGCCAGCAGCTCCCCTCGGTTAGCGGGAGTGTTTGATACGCAGTATTTT. The chain has TRBV7-9 and TRBJ2-3, with 9 bases that match TRBD2. The germline CDR1 and CDR2 sequences are SEHNR and FQNEAQ (reference sequence). The J segment lost 6 bases and the V segment lost 4 bases, leaving 14 bases of the junction unmatched. This CDR3 has 17 residues.

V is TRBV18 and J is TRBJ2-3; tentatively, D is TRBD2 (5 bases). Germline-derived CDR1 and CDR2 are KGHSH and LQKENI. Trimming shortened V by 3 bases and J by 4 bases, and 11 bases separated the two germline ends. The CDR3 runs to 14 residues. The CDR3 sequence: CASSPLDLSDTQYF. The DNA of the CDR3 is TGTGCCAGCTCACCTCTGGACTTATCAGATACGCAGTATTTT.

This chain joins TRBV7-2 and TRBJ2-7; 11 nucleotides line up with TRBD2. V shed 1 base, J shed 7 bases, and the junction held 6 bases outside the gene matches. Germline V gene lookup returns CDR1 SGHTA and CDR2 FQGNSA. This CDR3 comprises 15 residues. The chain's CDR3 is CASSLVAGGGLEQYF. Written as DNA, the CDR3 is TGTGCCAGCAGCTTAGTAGCGGGAGGGGGGCTAGAGCAGTACTTC.

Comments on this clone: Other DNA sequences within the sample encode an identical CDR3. DNA of the CDR3: TGTGCCAGCAGCGTAGAGGGCGGGAGATGGGATACGCAGTATTTT. Protein: CASSVEGGRWDTQYF. The chain combines TRBV9 with TRBJ2-3; 7 nucleotides agree with TRBD2. Germline loops: CDR1 SGDLS, CDR2 YYNGEE. This CDR3 has 15 residues. Unmatched junction bases numbered 7, after V lost 0 bases and J lost 6 bases. The complete variable domain, with remaining parts taken from reference TRBV9 and TRBJ2-3, reads DSGVTQTPKHLITATGQRVTLRCSPRSGDLSVYWYQQSLDQGLQFLIQYYNGEERAKGNILERFSAQQFPDLHSELNLSSLELGDSALYFCASSVEGGRWDTQYFGPGTRLTVL.

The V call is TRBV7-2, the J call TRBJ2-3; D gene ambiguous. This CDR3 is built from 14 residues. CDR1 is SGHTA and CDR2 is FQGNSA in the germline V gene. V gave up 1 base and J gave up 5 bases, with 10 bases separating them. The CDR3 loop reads CASSLDPIRDTQYF. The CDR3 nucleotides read TGTGCCAGCAGCTTAGACCCCATCAGAGATACGCAGTATTTT.

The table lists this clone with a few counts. The CDR3 spells CASSLSQAYNSPLHF. As DNA, the CDR3 is TGCGCCAGCAGCTTGAGTCAGGCCTATAATTCACCCCTCCACTTT. This rearrangement joins TRBV5-1 to TRBJ1-6; no reliable D call. The V end was cut by 1 base, the J end by 2 bases, with 7 bases between. This CDR3 is 15 amino acids long. Germline-derived CDR1 and CDR2 are SGHRS and YFSETQ. The full variable domain, rest sourced from reference TRBV5-1 and TRBJ1-6, is KAGVTQTPRYLIKTRGQQVTLSCSPISGHRSVSWYQQTPGQGLQFLFEYFSETQRNKGNFPGRFSGRQFSNSRSEMNVSTLELGDSALYLCASSLSQAYNSPLHFGNGTRLTVT.

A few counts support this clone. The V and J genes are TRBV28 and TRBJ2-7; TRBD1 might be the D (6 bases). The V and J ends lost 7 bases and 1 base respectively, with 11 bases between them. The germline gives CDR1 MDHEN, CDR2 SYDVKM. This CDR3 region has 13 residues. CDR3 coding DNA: TGTGCCAGCATCAAACAGGGATCCTACGAGCAGTACTTC. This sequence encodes CASIKQGSYEQYF. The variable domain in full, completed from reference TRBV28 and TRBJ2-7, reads DVKVTQSSRYLVKRTGEKVFLECVQDMDHENMFWYRQDPGLGLRLIYFSYDVKMKEKGDIPEGYSVSREKKERFSLILESASTNQTSMYLCASIKQGSYEQYFGPGTRLTVT.

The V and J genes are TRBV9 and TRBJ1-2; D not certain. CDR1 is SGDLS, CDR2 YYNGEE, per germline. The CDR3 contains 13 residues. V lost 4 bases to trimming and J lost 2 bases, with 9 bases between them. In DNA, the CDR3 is TGTGCCAGCAGCCCAGGCAGCAACTATGGCTACACCTTC. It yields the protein CASSPGSNYGYTF.

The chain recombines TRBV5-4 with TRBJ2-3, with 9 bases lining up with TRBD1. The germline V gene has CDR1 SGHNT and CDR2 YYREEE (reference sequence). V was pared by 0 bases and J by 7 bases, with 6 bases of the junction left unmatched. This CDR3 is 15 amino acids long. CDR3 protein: CASSLAQGARNTQYF. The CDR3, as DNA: TGTGCCAGCAGCTTGGCACAGGGGGCTAGGAATACGCAGTATTTT.

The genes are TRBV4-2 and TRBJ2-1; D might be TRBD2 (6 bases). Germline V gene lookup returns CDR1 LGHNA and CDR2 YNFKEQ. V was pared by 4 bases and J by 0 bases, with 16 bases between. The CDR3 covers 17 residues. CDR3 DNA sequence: TGTGCCAGCAGCCCCGGGGATCGGGGGAGCTCCTACAATGAGCAGTTCTTC. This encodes CASSPGDRGSSYNEQFF.

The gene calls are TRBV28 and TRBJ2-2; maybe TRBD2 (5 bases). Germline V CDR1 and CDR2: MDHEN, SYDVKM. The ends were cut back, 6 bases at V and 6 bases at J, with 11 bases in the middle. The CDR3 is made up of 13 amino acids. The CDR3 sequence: CASREAPSGELFF. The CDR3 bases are TGTGCCAGCAGGGAGGCCCCCTCCGGGGAGCTGTTTTTT.

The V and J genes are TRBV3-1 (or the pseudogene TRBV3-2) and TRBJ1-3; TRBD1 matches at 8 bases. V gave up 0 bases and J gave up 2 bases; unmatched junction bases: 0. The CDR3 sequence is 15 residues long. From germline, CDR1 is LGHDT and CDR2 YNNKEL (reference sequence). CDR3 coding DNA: TGTGCCAGCAGCCAAGACAGGGGGCCTGGAAACACCATATATTTT. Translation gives CASSQDRGPGNTIYF.

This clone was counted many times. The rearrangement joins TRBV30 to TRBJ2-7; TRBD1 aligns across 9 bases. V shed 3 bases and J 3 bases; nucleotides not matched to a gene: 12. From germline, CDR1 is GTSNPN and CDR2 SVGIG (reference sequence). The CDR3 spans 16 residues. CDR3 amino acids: CAWRGPTGTGNYEQYF. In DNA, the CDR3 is TGTGCCTGGAGAGGTCCCACGGGGACAGGGAACTACGAGCAGTACTTC.

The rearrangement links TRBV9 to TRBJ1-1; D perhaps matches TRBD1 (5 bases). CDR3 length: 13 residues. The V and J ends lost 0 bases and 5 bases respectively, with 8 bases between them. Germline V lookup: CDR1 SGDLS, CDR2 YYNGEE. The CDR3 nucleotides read TGTGCCAGCAGCGTAGGTCAGGGTACTGAAGCTTTCTTT. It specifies CASSVGQGTEAFF. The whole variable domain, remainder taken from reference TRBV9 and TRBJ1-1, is DSGVTQTPKHLITATGQRVTLRCSPRSGDLSVYWYQQSLDQGLQFLIQYYNGEERAKGNILERFSAQQFPDLHSELNLSSLELGDSALYFCASSVGQGTEAFFGQGTRLTVV.

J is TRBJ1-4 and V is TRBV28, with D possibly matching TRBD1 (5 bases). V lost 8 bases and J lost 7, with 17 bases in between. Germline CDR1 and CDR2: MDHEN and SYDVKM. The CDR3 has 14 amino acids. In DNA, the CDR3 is TGTGCCAGCCACTCTCGCAGGGCTACTGAAAAACTGTTTTTT. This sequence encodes CASHSRRATEKLFF.

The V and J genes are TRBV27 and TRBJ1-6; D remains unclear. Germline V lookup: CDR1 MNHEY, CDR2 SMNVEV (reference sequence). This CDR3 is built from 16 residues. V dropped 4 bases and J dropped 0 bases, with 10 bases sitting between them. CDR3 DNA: TGTGCCAGCAGTTCGGCGGGGTACTCCTATAATTCACCCCTCCACTTT. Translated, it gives CASSSAGYSYNSPLHF.

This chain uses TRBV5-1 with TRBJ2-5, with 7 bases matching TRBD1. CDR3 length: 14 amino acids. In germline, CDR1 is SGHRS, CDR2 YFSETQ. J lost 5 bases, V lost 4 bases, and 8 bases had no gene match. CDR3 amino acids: CASSKGTVSETQYF. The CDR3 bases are TGCGCCAGCAGCAAAGGGACAGTCAGCGAGACCCAGTACTTC.

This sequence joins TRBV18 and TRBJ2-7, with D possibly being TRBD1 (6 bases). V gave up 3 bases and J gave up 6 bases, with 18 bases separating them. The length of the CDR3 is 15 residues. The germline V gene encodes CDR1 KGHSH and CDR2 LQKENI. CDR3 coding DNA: TGTGCCAGCTCACCGGGGGCCACTACCCTCGGCGAGCAGTACTTC. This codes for CASSPGATTLGEQYF.

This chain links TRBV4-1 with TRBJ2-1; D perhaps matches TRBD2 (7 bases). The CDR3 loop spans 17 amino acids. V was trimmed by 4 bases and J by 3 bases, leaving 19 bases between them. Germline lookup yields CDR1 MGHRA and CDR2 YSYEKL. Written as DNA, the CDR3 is TGCGCCAGCAGCCTTCAATGGGGGCTAGCGGACTACAATGAGCAGTTCTTC. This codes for CASSLQWGLADYNEQFF.

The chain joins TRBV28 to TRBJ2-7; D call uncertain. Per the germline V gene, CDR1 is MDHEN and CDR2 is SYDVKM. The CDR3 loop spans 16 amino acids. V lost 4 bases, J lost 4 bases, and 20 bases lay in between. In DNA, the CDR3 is TGTGCCAGCAGTTCCCCCTCCGGCCAGGTCGTATACGAGCAGTACTTC. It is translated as CASSSPSGQVVYEQYF.